The rows below give T cell receptor beta chains drawn from one sample of a study of tumor-infiltrating lymphocytes in primary liver carcinoma. TCRdb reanalysed the multiplex PCR reads using MiXCR and keeps one entry per CDR3 protein. The sample consists of about 200,000 distinct CDR3 sequences, around four fifths of them appearing once. The source material was tumor tissue from primary liver carcinoma. The receptors were sampled from a man aged 35 to 55 with primary liver carcinoma and hepatitis B virus infection. The CDR3 runs from the conserved cysteine through the conserved F or W. A D gene is named only where the DNA matches it firmly. Only some rows state a clone size, as once, few, many or a class for expanded clones.

J: TRBJ2-3
D: TRBD1
V: TRBV7-2
size: few
DNA: TGTGCCAGCAGCGCCCGACAGGGCGGGCGAACAGATACGCAGTATTTT
CDR3: CASSARQGGRTDTQYF

J: TRBJ2-3
D: -
V: TRBV11-3
size: -
DNA: TGTGCCAGCAGCCCCGGGACCTCGAGAAGCGGCACAGATATGCAATATTTT
CDR3: CASSPGTSRSGTDMQYF

J: TRBJ2-3
D: -
V: TRBV10-3
size: -
DNA: TGTGCCATCAGTGTAGGAGAAACCCGGGATACACAGTATTTT
CDR3: CAISVGETRDTQYF

J: TRBJ2-1
D: -
V: TRBV12-3/TRBV12-4
size: -
DNA: TGTGCCAGCAAACCGAACAGACAAGCTTACAATGGGCAGTTCTTC
CDR3: CASKPNRQAYNGQFF

J: TRBJ2-1
D: -
V: TRBV5-4
size: many
DNA: TGTGCCAGCAGCTTTAGCGTCGAGCAGTTCTTC
CDR3: CASSFSVEQFF

J: TRBJ2-3
D: -
V: TRBV5-4
size: -
DNA: TGTGCCAGCGGTCGCCCCGGAGGGGGATATACAGATACGCAGTATTTT
CDR3: CASGRPGGGYTDTQYF

J: TRBJ2-7
D: -
V: TRBV6-1
size: -
DNA: TGTGCCAGCAGTGGGCAAGGGGCGGACGAGCAGCACTTC
CDR3: CASSGQGADEQHF

J: TRBJ2-2
D: -
V: TRBV6-1
size: many
DNA: TGTGCCAGCAGCACAGCGACAGGGAACACCGGGGAGCTGTTTTTT
CDR3: CASSTATGNTGELFF

J: TRBJ2-2
D: -
V: TRBV29-1
size: -
DNA: TGCAGCGTAGAATTTGCAGACAAAAGGATCCGGGAGCTGTTTTTT
CDR3: CSVEFADKRIRELFF

J: TRBJ2-1
D: TRBD2
V: TRBV11-1
size: -
DNA: TGTGCCAGCTGCTTATACCGCTCCGCGGGAGTCTCCTACAATGAGCAGTTCTTC
CDR3: CASCLYRSAGVSYNEQFF

J: TRBJ2-4
D: -
V: TRBV6-6
size: many
DNA: TGTGCCAGCAGTTATGCGCAGAAAAACATTCAGTACTTC
CDR3: CASSYAQKNIQYF

J: TRBJ2-7
D: -
V: TRBV10-2
size: many
DNA: TGCGCCAGCAGTGAGTCCCACGAGCAGTACTTC
CDR3: CASSESHEQYF

J: TRBJ2-1
D: TRBD2
V: TRBV5-1
size: -
DNA: TGCGTCAGCAGCTTGGGATTAGCGGGAGAGGAGTTCTTC
CDR3: CVSSLGLAGEEFF

J: TRBJ2-3
D: -
V: TRBV4-3
size: -
DNA: TGCGCCAGCAACCAACATTTAAACACCCCAGATACGCAGTATTTT
CDR3: CASNQHLNTPDTQYF

J: TRBJ1-1
D: -
V: TRBV12-3/TRBV12-4
size: -
DNA: TGTGCCAGCAGTCCCCCCAGGGGTGGCACTGAAGCTTTCTTT
CDR3: CASSPPRGGTEAFF

J: TRBJ2-5
D: -
V: TRBV18
size: few
DNA: TGTGCCAGCTCTCCAACTCAACCCGAGGAGACCCAGTACTTC
CDR3: CASSPTQPEETQYF

J: TRBJ2-7
D: -
V: TRBV11-2
size: once
DNA: TGTGTCGGCAGCTTAAGTGAGCGTGTCCAGCAGTACTTC
CDR3: CVGSLSERVQQYF

J: TRBJ1-1
D: -
V: TRBV29-1
size: -
DNA: TGCAACGTCTCGAATCGGGGGGGAATTGAAGCTTTCTTC
CDR3: CNVSNRGGIEAFF

J: TRBJ2-2
D: TRBD2
V: TRBV11-3
size: -
DNA: TGTGACAGCAGCCTCGGACTAGCGGGCTACACCGGGGAGCTGCTTTTT
CDR3: CDSSLGLAGYTGELLF

J: TRBJ2-2
D: -
V: TRBV7-8
size: -
DNA: TGTGCCAGCAGCTTTGTACAGCAGAACACCGGGGAGCTGTTCTTT
CDR3: CASSFVQQNTGELFF

J: TRBJ2-1
D: TRBD2
V: TRBV11-3
size: once
DNA: TGTGCCAGCAGCTTAGGTATAGCGGGAAGGCGAACTGGGCAGTTCTTC
CDR3: CASSLGIAGRRTGQFF

J: TRBJ2-4
D: TRBD2
V: TRBV11-1
size: -
DNA: TGTGCCAGTAGCTTTCCCGGGACTAGCGGGACTAAAATCATTCAATACTTC
CDR3: CASSFPGTSGTKIIQYF

J: TRBJ2-3
D: TRBD2
V: TRBV29-1
size: -
DNA: TGCAGCTTCACTCTAGCGGGACTAACAGATACGCAGTATTTT
CDR3: CSFTLAGLTDTQYF

J: TRBJ1-2
D: -
V: TRBV28
size: -
DNA: TGTGCCAGCAGTTCGGTCACTGACTATGGCTACGCCTTC
CDR3: CASSSVTDYGYAF

J: TRBJ1-2
D: TRBD1
V: TRBV6-6
size: -
DNA: TGTACCAGCACCTCCGACGACGGGACAGGCTATGGCTACACCTTC
CDR3: CTSTSDDGTGYGYTF

J: TRBJ2-1
D: -
V: TRBV10-1
size: -
DNA: TGCGCCAGCAGTGTTGAACTTTACAATGAGCACTTCTTC
CDR3: CASSVELYNEHFF

J: TRBJ2-1
D: TRBD2
V: TRBV4-2
size: -
DNA: TGTGCCAGCAGCCATGAGCCCGGGTTAGCGGGAGACAATGACCAGTTCTTC
CDR3: CASSHEPGLAGDNDQFF

J: TRBJ2-3
D: TRBD2
V: TRBV6-6
size: -
DNA: TGTACCAGCAGTCGGACTAGCCAGGCAGATACGCAGTATTTT
CDR3: CTSSRTSQADTQYF

J: TRBJ2-1
D: -
V: TRBV29-1
size: -
DNA: TGCAGGATTGGAGAGGTGTACAATGAGCAGTTCTTC
CDR3: CRIGEVYNEQFF

J: TRBJ2-1
D: TRBD2
V: TRBV7-2
size: -
DNA: TGTGTCAGCAGCTTGACTAGCGTGGGGCATGAGCAGTTCTTC
CDR3: CVSSLTSVGHEQFF

J: TRBJ1-6
D: -
V: TRBV5-4
size: -
DNA: TGTGCCAGCACCTACGGGACACATAATTCAACCCTCCACTTT
CDR3: CASTYGTHNSTLHF

J: TRBJ1-1
D: -
V: TRBV14
size: -
DNA: TGTGCGAGCAGCCTAGGGATATCGAACATTGAGGCTTTCTTT
CDR3: CASSLGISNIEAFF

J: TRBJ2-5
D: TRBD2
V: TRBV30
size: -
DNA: TGTGCCTGGACCAAACTAGCGGGTGGAGAGACCCAGTGCTTC
CDR3: CAWTKLAGGETQCF

J: TRBJ2-3
D: TRBD1
V: TRBV29-1
size: -
DNA: TGCAGCGTTGAGCAGGGGGTTACGCAATATTTT
CDR3: CSVEQGVTQYF

J: TRBJ2-1
D: -
V: TRBV4-1
size: -
DNA: TGCGCCAGCATCCAAGTGGAGGGCCTTCCTAATAGTCCGTTCTTC
CDR3: CASIQVEGLPNSPFF

J: TRBJ2-5
D: -
V: TRBV4-3
size: -
DNA: TGCGCCAGCAGCCAATATTTAGGGGAGACCCAGTACTTC
CDR3: CASSQYLGETQYF